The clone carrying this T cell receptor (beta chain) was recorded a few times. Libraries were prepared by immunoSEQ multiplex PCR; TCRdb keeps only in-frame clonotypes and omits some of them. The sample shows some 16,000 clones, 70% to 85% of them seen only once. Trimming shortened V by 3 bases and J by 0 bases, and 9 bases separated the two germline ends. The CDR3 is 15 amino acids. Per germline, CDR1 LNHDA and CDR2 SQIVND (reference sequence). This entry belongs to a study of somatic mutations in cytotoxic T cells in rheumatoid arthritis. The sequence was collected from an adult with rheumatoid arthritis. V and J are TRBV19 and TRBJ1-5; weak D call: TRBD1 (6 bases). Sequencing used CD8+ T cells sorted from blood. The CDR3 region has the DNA TGTGCCAGTAGTATTGGGGACAATAGCAATCAGCCCCAGCATTTT. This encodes CASSIGDNSNQPQHF.